This T cell receptor beta chain was identified during a study of Ad26.COV2.S vaccination and SARS-CoV-2 variants. J lost 0 bases, V lost 5 bases, and 5 bases had no gene match. Germline V gene data show CDR1 as WNHNN and CDR2 as SYGVQD (reference sequence). The CDR3 runs to 15 residues. Repertoires were generated with immunoSEQ multiplex PCR, while TCRdb's copy carries only in-frame clones and drops some. The repertoire has over 400,000 clones, 92% of them found once; the top ten carry more than 1.5%. The treatment here: 15 to 20 received Ad26.COV2.S at low or high dose, single or two shots; 5 received placebo; per-sample allocation not given. On day 63 after the first injection, vaccine and placebo recipients gave samples.

The chain has TRBV10-1 and TRBJ2-3; 7 bases map to TRBD2. The source was peripheral blood, collected in a trial of Ad26.COV2.S vaccine versus placebo. The sequence was collected from a person between 18 and 59 years old who received the Ad26.COV2.S COVID-19 vaccine or a placebo. CDR3 sequence reads: CASSRIAGSTDTQYF. The CDR3 DNA follows: TGCGCCAGCAGTCGAATAGCGGGCAGCACAGATACGCAGTATTTT.